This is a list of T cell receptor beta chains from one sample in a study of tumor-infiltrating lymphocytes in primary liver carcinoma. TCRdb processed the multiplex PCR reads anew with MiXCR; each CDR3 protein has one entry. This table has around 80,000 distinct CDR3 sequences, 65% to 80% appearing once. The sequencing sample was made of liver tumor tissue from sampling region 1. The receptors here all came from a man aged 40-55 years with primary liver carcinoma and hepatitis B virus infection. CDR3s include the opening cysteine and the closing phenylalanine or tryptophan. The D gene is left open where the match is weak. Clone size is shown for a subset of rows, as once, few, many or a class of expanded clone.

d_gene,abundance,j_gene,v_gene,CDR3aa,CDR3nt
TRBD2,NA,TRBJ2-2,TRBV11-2,CASRILAGASGELFF,TGTGCCAGCAGGATATTAGCGGGAGCATCCGGGGAGCTGTTTTTT
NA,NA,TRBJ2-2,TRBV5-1,CASSLGANTGELLF,TGCGCCAGTAGCTTGGGGGCGAACACCGGGGAGCTGCTTTTT
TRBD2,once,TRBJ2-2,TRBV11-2,CASSYGGGNVGELFF,TGTGCCAGCAGCTACGGGGGGGGGAATGTCGGGGAGCTGTTTTTT
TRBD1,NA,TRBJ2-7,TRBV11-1,CAGSLGRGRVDAQYF,TGTGCCGGCAGCTTAGGAAGGGGGCGCGTGGATGCACAGTACTTC
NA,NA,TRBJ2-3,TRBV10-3,CAVSESFSGSQLTDTQYF,TGTGCCGTCAGTGAGTCGTTTTCAGGATCACAACTCACAGATACGCAATATTTT
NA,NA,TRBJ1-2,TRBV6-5,CTSSSQNYGCTF,NA
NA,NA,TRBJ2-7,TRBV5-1,CANSLEGSSPEQYF,TGCGCCAACAGCTTGGAGGGTAGTTCACCCGAGCAATACTTC
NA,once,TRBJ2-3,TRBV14,CANSQRGSGPSTDTQYF,TGTGCCAACAGCCAAAGGGGTAGCGGACCTTCTACAGATACGCAGTATTTT
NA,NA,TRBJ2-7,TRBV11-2,CASSLTDTAYELYF,TGCGCCAGCAGCCTAACTGACACTGCTTACGAGCTGTACTTC
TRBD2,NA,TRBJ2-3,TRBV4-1,CPSSLTGTSGSTQYF,TGCCCCAGCAGTCTCACCGGGACTAGCGGGAGCACGCAGTATTTT
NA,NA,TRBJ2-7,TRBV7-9,CASSLAGTPYEQYF,TGTGCCAGCAGCTTAGCCGGGACCCCCTACGAGCAGTACTTC
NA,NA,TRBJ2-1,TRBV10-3,CAIGDGANEQFF,TGTGCCATCGGTGACGGGGCGAATGAGCAATTCTTC
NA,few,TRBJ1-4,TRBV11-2,CVSSLEVGDGKLFF,TGTGTCAGCAGCTTAGAGGTTGGAGACGGAAAACTGTTTTTT
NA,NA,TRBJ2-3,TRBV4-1,CVSSRGARETDTQYF,TGCGTCAGCAGCCGGGGTGCGAGGGAGACAGATACGCAGTATTTT
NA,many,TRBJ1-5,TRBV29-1,CSVFSRDGSNQPQHF,TGCAGCGTCTTCTCCCGGGACGGTAGCAATCAGCCCCAGCATTTT
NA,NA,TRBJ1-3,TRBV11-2,CASSPTGSGSTIYF,TGTGCCAGCAGTCCCACGGGCTCTGGAAGCACCATATATTTT
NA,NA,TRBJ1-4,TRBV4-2,CTSSQDQGFGEKLFF,TGTACCAGCAGCCAAGACCAGGGGTTCGGTGAAAAACTGTTTTTC
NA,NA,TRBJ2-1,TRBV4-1,CASSISQGTRKNEHFF,TGCGCCAGCAGCATTTCCCAGGGGACGCGTAAGAATGAGCATTTCTTC
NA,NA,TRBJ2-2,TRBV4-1,CASSHRRTTNTGKLSF,TGCGCCAGCAGCCACCGCAGGACTACGAACACCGGGAAGCTGTCTTTT
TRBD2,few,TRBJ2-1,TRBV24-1,CATSDPTSGRSNEQFF,TGTGCCACCAGTGACCCGACTAGCGGGAGATCGAATGAGCAGTTCTTC
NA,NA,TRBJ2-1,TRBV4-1,CASSLEAAVQGRNEQFF,TGCGCCAGCAGCCTAGAGGCGGCAGTACAAGGGAGGAATGAGCAGTTCTTC
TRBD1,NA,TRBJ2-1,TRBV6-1,CASSARQGGNNEQFF,TGTGCCAGCAGTGCTCGACAGGGGGGAAACAATGAGCAGTTCTTC
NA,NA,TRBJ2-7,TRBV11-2,CASSLTDRAYEQYF,TGTGCCAGCAGCTTAACCGACAGAGCTTACGAGCAGTACTTT
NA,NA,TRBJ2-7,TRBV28,CASNQPWDSSSYELYF,TGTGCAAGCAACCAACCCTGGGACTCGAGCTCCTACGAGCTGTACTTC
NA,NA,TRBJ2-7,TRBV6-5,CASILGGSGTYEQYF,TGTGCCAGCATTCTCGGGGGTAGCGGAACCTACGAGCAGTATTTC
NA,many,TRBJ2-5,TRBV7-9,CASSRGDGRIQETQYF,TGTGCCAGCAGCCGTGGGGACGGAAGGATACAAGAGACCCAGTACTTC
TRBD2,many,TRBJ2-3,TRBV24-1,CATTLGPTSGRVPDTQYF,TGTGCCACCACCCTGGGGCCGACTAGCGGGAGGGTGCCAGATACGCAGTATTTT
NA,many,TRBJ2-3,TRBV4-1,CASSQRGTDTQYF,TGCGCCAGCAGCCAGCGAGGGACAGATACGCAGTATTTT
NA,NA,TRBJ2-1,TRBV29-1,CSVLGRSGYNEQFF,TGCAGCGTCCTCGGCAGGAGTGGCTACAATGAGCAGTTCTTC
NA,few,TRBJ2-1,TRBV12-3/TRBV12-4,CAITTGLRGNEQFF,TGCGCCATTACTACAGGTCTGAGGGGCAATGAGCAGTTCTTC
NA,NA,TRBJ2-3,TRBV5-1,CAINWRDRSTDTQYF,TGTGCCATCAACTGGAGAGACAGGAGCACAGATACGCAGTATTTT
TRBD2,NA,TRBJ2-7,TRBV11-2,CANSQGLADSPFYEQYF,TGTGCCAACAGCCAGGGACTAGCTGATTCCCCTTTCTACGAGCAGTACTTC
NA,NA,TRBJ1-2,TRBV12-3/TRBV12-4,CASGLTPGGASTF,TGTGCCAGCGGTTTAACTCCGGGTGGCGCTAGCACCTTC
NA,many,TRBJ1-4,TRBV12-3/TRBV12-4,CASSFNRPGEKLFF,TGTGCCAGCAGTTTCAATCGTCCGGGGGAAAAACTGTTTTTT
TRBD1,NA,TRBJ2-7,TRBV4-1,CASSQRGPDRVIYEQYF,TGCGCCAGCAGTCAAAGGGGCCCGGACAGGGTAATCTACGAGCAGTACTTC
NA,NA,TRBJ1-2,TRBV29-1,CSVAQSNYAYTF,TGCAGCGTCGCACAATCCAACTATGCCTACACCTTC
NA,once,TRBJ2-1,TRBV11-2,CASRLDGKGQFF,TGTGCCAGCAGGTTAGACGGGAAAGGGCAGTTCTTC
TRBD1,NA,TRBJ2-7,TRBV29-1,CSIEGQDPYEQYF,TGCAGCATAGAAGGACAGGACCCCTACGAGCAGTACTTC
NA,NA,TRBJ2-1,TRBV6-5,CASRRGSGDSYNEQFF,TGTGCCAGTAGACGCGGCTCGGGTGATTCCTACAATGAGCAGTTCTTC
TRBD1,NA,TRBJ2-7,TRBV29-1,CSVDQPDRGQYYEQYF,TGCAGCGTTGACCAACCAGACAGGGGACAGTACTACGAGCAGTACTTC
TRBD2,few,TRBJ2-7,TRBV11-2,CASSLSVGLAGGGYELYF,TGTGCCAGCAGTTTATCCGTTGGTCTAGCGGGAGGGGGGTACGAGCTGTACTTC
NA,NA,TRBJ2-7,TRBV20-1,CSEALDSYEQYF,TGCAGTGAGGCGTTAGACTCCTACGAGCAGTACTTC
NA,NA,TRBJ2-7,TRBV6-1,CASIRPGAHEQYF,TGTGCCAGCATAAGACCGGGTGCCCACGAGCAATACTTC
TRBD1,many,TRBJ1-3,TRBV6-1,CASRRQGGGNTIYF,TGTGCCAGCAGAAGACAGGGAGGTGGAAACACCATATATTTT
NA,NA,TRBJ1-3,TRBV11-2,CAAVQGAGNTIYF,TGTGCCGCAGTCCAGGGAGCTGGAAACACAATATATTTT
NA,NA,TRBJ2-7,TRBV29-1,CSVVEWGSFYEQYF,TGCAGCGTTGTAGAGTGGGGGTCCTTCTACGAGCAGTATTTC
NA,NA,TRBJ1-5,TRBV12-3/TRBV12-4,CASNLRYSNLPQHF,TGTGCCAGCAATCTCAGATATAGCAATCTGCCCCAGCATTTT
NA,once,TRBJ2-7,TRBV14,CASSHRDFGYEHYF,TGTGCCAGCAGCCACCGTGACTTTGGGTACGAGCATTACTTC
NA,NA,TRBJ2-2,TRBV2,CASSPDWAVATGELFF,TGTGCCAGCAGCCCCGACTGGGCCGTAGCCACCGGGGAGCTGTTTTTT
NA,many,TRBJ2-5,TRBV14,CASSHKTLQETQYF,TGTGCCAGCAGCCATAAGACACTACAAGAGACCCAGTACTTC
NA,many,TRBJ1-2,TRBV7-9,CASSLEDTFYGYTF,TGTGCCAGCAGCTTAGAGGACACCTTCTATGGCTACACCTTC
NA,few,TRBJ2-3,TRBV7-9,CVTLGDTQYF,TGTGTCACCCTGGGGGATACGCAGTATTTT
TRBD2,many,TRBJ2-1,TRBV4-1,CASSQPGGKKREGLSSYNEQFF,TGCGCCAGCAGCCAACCAGGGGGAAAAAAGCGGGAGGGCTTAAGCTCCTACAATGAGCAGTTCTTC
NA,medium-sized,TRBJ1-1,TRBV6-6,CASSYGDTEAFF,TGTGCCAGCAGTTACGGGGACACTGAAGCTTTCTTT
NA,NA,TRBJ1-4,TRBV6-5,CASSDVMTGAVEKLFF,TGTGCCAGCAGTGACGTCATGACAGGAGCCGTCGAAAAACTGTTTTTT
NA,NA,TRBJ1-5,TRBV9,CASSVGTLDDQPQHF,TGTGCCAGCAGCGTTGGGACCTTGGACGATCAGCCCCAGCATTTT
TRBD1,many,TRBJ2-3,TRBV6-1,CASSAVPGQGTDTQYF,TGTGCCAGCAGCGCCGTACCGGGACAGGGCACAGATACGCAGTATTTT
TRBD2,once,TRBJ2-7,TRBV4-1,CASSRRLVPGGQSGYEQYF,TGCGCCAGCAGCCGTAGATTGGTACCGGGAGGGCAGTCAGGCTACGAGCAGTACTTC
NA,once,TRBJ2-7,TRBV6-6,CASRPRTQARERYF,TGTGCTAGCAGACCTAGGACTCAGGCCCGGGAGCGGTACTTC
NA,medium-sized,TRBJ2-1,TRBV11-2,CASSPRPSGAADEQFF,TGTGCCAGCAGCCCCAGGCCGTCGGGGGCGGCCGATGAGCAGTTCTTC